These T cell receptor beta chains were read from a single sample in a study of T cells in Graves' hyperthyroidism and ophthalmopathy. One entry per CDR3 protein results from TCRdb running MiXCR on the multiplex PCR reads. The data contain roughly 500,000 distinct CDR3 sequences, around 43% of them singletons. The sequenced material came from peripheral blood or thyroid tissue (not recorded which). The receptors come from an adult woman with Graves' disease, either hyperthyroidism or ophthalmopathy (not recorded which). CDR3s include the opening cysteine and the closing phenylalanine or tryptophan. A D gene is named only where the DNA matches it firmly. Clone size is not always given. Where it is, it says once, few, many or a class for expanded clones.

cdr3_length d_call j_call v_call clone_size cdr3_nt cdr3_aa
11 . TRBJ1-5 TRBV28 many TGTGCCAGCAGCCGGAATCAGCCCCAGCATTTT CASSRNQPQHF
15 . TRBJ2-2 TRBV7-8 . TGTGCCAGCAGCTTAGGTGCCTATATTACCGGGGAGCTGTTTTTT CASSLGAYITGELFF
16 TRBD2 TRBJ2-7 TRBV27 . TGTGCCAGCAGTTTACGACTAGCGGGAGTCTTATACGAGCAGTACTTC CASSLRLAGVLYEQYF
15 . TRBJ2-5 TRBV7-2 once TGTGCCAGCAGCGGACGAATTGGCACCGGGGAGACCCAGTACTTC CASSGRIGTGETQYF
14 . TRBJ1-6 TRBV10-3 . TGTGCCATCAGTGGGACATCGGGGGATCAGCCCCTCCACTTT CAISGTSGDQPLHF
18 TRBD1 TRBJ1-5 TRBV7-9 . TGTGCCAGCAGCCACCGGGACAGGGTTCTCTGGAGCAATCAGCCCCAGCATTTT CASSHRDRVLWSNQPQHF
13 . TRBJ1-2 TRBV29-1 . TGCAGCGTTGAACCCTTATGGAACTATGGCTACACCTTC CSVEPLWNYGYTF
15 TRBD2 TRBJ2-7 TRBV7-9 . TGTGCCAGCAGCTTAGTTTGGCGGGAGGGCCGCGAGCAGTACTTC CASSLVWREGREQYF
16 . TRBJ1-2 TRBV6-5 many TGTGCCAGCAGTTACTCGTCGGGCTACAGGTTCTATGGCTACACCTTC CASSYSSGYRFYGYTF
13 TRBD1 TRBJ2-7 TRBV19 many TGTGCCAGTAGCTCCGGGACAGGCTACGAGCAGTACTTC CASSSGTGYEQYF
16 TRBD1 TRBJ2-1 TRBV20-1 . TGCAGTGCCCCCCTCGGGACAGGGTTTTCCTACAATGAGCAGTTCTTC CSAPLGTGFSYNEQFF
15 . TRBJ1-6 TRBV7-2 . TGTGCCAGCAGCTTAAGGCATCCCGTAAATTCACCCCTCCACTTT CASSLRHPVNSPLHF
14 TRBD1 TRBJ1-5 TRBV19 many TGTGCCAGTAGTCCAGGGGGTGGCAATCAGCCCCAGCATTTT CASSPGGGNQPQHF
13 . TRBJ2-5 TRBV29-1 many TGCAGCGTTAGATACTCTGGGGTTGAGACCCAGTACTTC CSVRYSGVETQYF
13 TRBD2 TRBJ2-5 TRBV29-1 many TGCAGCGTCTTACTAGCGGGAGGGGAGACCCAGTACTTC CSVLLAGGETQYF
16 . TRBJ1-1 TRBV5-1 many TGCGCCAGCAGCCCGCGGTGGGGGCAGACGAACACTGAAGCTTTCTTT CASSPRWGQTNTEAFF
15 TRBD1 TRBJ2-7 TRBV29-1 . TGCAGCGTTGAGGACGGGACAGGGTATCCCTACGAGCAGTACTTC CSVEDGTGYPYEQYF
15 TRBD1 TRBJ1-4 TRBV20-1 many TGCAGTGCCAATGCCCCGGGACAGGGAAGTGAAAAACTGTTTTTT CSANAPGQGSEKLFF
17 TRBD1 TRBJ2-6 TRBV6-2/TRBV6-3 few TGTGCCAGCAGTCAAGGACAGGGGAGAGCTGGGGCCAACGTCCTGACTTTC CASSQGQGRAGANVLTF
14 TRBD1 TRBJ2-2 TRBV20-1 many TGCAGTGCTATAGGGGGCGTGAACACCGGGGAGCTGTTTTTT CSAIGGVNTGELFF
16 TRBD1 TRBJ2-3 TRBV29-1 . TGCAGCGTTGAAGGGGTCGGGACAGGGAGCTCAGATACGCAGTATTTT CSVEGVGTGSSDTQYF
13 . TRBJ1-2 TRBV6-1 many TGTGCCAGCAGTGCCCGTAGTAATAGCGGCTACACCTTC CASSARSNSGYTF
13 TRBD2 TRBJ2-7 TRBV29-1 many TGCAGCGTTTCAAATGGACTAGCCAGCGAGCAGTACTTC CSVSNGLASEQYF
13 . TRBJ1-3 TRBV10-3 once TGTGCCATCAGTGCGGGGTACGGGTACACCATATATTTT CAISAGYGYTIYF
14 . TRBJ2-2 TRBV6-2/TRBV6-3 . TGTGCCAGCAGTTACTTCAGGGACACCGGGGAGCTGTTTTTT CASSYFRDTGELFF
14 . TRBJ1-6 TRBV3-1 many TGTGCCAGCAGCCGCACCGACAGAAATTCACCCCTCCACTTT CASSRTDRNSPLHF
14 TRBD1 TRBJ1-2 TRBV7-2 many TGTGCCAGCAGCCTTTCCCGGGACAGGGGAGGCTACACCTTC CASSLSRDRGGYTF
14 . TRBJ1-5 TRBV2 . TGTGCCAGCAGTGATCGGCAGGCCCTCCAGCCCCAGCATTTT CASSDRQALQPQHF